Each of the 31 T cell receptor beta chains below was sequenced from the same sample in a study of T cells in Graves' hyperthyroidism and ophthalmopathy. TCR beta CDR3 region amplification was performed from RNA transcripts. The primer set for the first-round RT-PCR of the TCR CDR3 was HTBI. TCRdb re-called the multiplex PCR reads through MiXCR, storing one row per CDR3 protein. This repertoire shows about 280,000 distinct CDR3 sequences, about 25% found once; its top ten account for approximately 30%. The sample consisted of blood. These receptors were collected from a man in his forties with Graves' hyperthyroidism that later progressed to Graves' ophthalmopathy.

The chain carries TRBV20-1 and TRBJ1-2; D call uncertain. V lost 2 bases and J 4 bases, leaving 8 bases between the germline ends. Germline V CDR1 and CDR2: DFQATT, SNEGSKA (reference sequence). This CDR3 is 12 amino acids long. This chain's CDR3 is CSARRTGYGYTF. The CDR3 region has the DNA TGCAGTGCTAGACGGACGGGCTATGGCTACACCTTC.

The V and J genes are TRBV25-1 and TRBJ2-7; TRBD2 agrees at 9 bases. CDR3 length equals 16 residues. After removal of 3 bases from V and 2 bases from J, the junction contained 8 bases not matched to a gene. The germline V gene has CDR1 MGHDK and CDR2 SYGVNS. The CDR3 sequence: CASSEGRTSATYEQYF. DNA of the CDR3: TGTGCCAGCAGTGAGGGTAGGACTAGCGCAACCTACGAGCAGTACTTC.

The CDR3 DNA reads as TGTGCCAGCAGCTTGACTAGCGGGAGGTCGTTGTACTTC. Translating it yields CASSLTSGRSLYF. The rearrangement joins TRBV7-2 to TRBJ2-7; 13 bases are shared with TRBD2. The V gene end was trimmed by 3 bases and the J gene end by 12 bases; junction bases not matched to a gene: 5. CDR1 SGHTA and CDR2 FQGNSA come from the germline V gene. The length of the CDR3 is 13 residues.

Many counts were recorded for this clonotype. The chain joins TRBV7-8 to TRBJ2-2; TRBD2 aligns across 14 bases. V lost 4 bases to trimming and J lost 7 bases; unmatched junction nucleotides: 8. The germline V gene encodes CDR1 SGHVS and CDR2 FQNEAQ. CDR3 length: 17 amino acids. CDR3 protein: CASSWRLAGGPGGELFF. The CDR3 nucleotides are TGTGCCAGCAGCTGGCGACTAGCGGGAGGGCCTGGCGGGGAGCTGTTTTTT.

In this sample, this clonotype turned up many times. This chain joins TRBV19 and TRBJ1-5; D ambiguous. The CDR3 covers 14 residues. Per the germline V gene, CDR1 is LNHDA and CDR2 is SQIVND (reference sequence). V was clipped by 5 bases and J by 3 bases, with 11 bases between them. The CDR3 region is CASSVGVLNQPQHF. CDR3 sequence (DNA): TGTGCCAGTAGTGTCGGGGTGCTCAATCAGCCCCAGCATTTT.

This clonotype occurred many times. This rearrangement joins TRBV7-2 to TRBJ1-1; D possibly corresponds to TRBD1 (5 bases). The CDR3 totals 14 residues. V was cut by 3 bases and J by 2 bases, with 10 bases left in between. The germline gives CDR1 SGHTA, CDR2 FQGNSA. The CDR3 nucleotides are TGTGCCAGCAGCTTTAGGGGCAGAAACACTGAAGCTTTCTTT. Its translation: CASSFRGRNTEAFF.

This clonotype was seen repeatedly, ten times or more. This CDR3 is CSASGNPYGYTF. Written as DNA, the CDR3 is TGCAGTGCTAGCGGGAACCCCTATGGCTACACCTTC. The genes are TRBV20-1 and TRBJ1-2; no clear D gene. V was trimmed by 3 bases and J by 4 bases, leaving 9 bases between them. CDR3 length: 12 amino acids. The germline V gene encodes CDR1 DFQATT and CDR2 SNEGSKA (reference sequence).

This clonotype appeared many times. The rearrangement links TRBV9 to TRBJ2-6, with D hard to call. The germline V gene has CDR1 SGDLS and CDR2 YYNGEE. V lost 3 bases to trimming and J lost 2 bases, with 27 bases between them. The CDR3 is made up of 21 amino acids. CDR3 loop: CASSASPGLGGRVAGANVLTF. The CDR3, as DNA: TGTGCCAGCAGCGCATCCCCTGGATTGGGCGGCCGGGTGGCTGGGGCCAACGTCCTGACTTTC.

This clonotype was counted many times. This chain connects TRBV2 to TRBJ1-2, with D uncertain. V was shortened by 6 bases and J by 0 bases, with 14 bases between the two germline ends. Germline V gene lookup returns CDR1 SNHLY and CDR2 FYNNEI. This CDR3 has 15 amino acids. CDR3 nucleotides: TGTGCCAGCAGCGCCTTCGGAATAGCTAACTATGGCTACACCTTC. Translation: CASSAFGIANYGYTF.

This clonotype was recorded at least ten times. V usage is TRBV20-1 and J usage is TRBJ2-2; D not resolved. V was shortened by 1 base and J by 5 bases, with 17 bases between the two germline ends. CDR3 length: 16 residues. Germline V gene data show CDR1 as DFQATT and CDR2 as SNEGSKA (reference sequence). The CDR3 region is CSARVVLGKETGELFF. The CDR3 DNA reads TGCAGTGCTAGAGTCGTACTGGGGAAGGAAACCGGGGAGCTGTTTTTT.

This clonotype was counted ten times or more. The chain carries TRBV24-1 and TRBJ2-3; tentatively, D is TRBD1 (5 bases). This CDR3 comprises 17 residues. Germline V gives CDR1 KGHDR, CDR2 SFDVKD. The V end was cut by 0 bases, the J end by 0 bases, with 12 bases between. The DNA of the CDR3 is TGTGCCACCAGTGATTTGTCTGGGGCCGTAAGCACAGATACGCAGTATTTT. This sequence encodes CATSDLSGAVSTDTQYF.

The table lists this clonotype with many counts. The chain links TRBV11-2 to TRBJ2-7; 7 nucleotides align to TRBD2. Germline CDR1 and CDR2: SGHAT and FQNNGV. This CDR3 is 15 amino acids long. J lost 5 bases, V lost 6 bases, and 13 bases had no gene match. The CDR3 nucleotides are TGTGCCAGCAGTAATCCAGAACTAGCGAAGCACGAGCAGTACTTC. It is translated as CASSNPELAKHEQYF.

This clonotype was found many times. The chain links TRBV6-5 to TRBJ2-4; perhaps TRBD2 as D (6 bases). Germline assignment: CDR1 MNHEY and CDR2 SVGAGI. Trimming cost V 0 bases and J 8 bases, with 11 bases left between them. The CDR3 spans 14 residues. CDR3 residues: CASSYSKRGDIQYF. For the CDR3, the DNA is TGTGCCAGCAGTTACTCGAAACGCGGGGACATTCAGTACTTC.

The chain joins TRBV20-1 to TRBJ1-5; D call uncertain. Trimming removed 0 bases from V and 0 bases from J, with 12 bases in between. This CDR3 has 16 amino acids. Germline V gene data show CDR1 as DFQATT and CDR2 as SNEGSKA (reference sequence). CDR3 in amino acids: CSARDGTEYSNQPQHF. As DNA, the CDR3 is TGCAGTGCTAGAGATGGTACAGAGTATAGCAATCAGCCCCAGCATTTT.

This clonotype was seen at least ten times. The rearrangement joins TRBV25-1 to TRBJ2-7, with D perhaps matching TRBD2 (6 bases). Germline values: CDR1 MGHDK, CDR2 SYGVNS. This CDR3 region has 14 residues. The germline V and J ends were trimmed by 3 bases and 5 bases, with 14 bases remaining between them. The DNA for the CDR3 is TGTGCCAGCAGTGACCCGACTAGTCTTAACGAGCAGTACTTC. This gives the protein CASSDPTSLNEQYF.

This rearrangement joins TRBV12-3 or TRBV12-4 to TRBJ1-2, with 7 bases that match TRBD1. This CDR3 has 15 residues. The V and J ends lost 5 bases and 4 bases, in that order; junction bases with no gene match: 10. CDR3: CASSDRQGSSYGYTF. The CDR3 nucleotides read TGTGCCAGCAGTGATAGACAGGGAAGTTCCTATGGCTACACCTTC.

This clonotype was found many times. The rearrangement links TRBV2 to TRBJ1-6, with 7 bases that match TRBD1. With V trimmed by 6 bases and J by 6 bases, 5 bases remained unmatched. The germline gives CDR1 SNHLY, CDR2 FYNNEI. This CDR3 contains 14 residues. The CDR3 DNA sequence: TGTGCCAGCAGGGGCTACAGGGGTAATTCACCCCTCCACTTT. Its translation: CASRGYRGNSPLHF.

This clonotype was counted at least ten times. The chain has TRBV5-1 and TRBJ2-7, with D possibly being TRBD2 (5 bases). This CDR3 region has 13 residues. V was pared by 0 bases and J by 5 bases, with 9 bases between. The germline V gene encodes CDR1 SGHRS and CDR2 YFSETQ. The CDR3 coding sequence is TGCGCCAGCAGCTTGGCGGGGATCGACGAGCAGTACTTC. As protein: CASSLAGIDEQYF.

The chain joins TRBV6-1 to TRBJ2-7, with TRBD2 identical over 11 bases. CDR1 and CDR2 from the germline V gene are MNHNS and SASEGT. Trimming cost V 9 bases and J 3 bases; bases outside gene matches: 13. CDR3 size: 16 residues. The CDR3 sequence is CASQSGTSGVRYEQYF. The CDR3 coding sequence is TGTGCCAGTCAATCCGGGACTAGCGGAGTTCGCTACGAGCAGTACTTC.

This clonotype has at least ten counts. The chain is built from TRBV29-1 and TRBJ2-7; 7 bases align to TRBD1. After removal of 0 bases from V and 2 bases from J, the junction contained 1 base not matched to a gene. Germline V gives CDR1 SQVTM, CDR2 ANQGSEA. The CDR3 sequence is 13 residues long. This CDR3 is CSVEETGAYEQYF. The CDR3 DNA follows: TGCAGCGTTGAAGAAACAGGGGCCTACGAGCAGTACTTC.

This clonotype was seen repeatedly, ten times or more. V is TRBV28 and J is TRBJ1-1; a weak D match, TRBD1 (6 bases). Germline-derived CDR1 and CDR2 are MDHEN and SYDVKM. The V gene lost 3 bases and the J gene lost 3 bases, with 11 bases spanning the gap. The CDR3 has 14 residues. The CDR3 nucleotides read TGTGCCAGCAGTTTCACAGGGCCCTACACTGAAGCTTTCTTT. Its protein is CASSFTGPYTEAFF. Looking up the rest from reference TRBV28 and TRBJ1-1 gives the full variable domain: DVKVTQSSRYLVKRTGEKVFLECVQDMDHENMFWYRQDPGLGLRLIYFSYDVKMKEKGDIPEGYSVSREKKERFSLILESASTNQTSMYLCASSFTGPYTEAFFGQGTRLTVV.

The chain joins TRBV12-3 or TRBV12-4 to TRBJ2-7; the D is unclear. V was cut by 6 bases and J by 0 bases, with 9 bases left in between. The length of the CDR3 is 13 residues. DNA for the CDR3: TGTGCCAGCAGAGATACGGACTCCTACGAGCAGTACTTC. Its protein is CASRDTDSYEQYF.

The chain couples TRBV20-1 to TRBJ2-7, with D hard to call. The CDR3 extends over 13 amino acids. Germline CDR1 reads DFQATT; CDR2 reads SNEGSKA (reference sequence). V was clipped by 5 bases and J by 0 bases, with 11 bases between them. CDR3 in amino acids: CSAPPTTSYEQYF. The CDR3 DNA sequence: TGCAGTGCTCCCCCCACGACCTCCTACGAGCAGTACTTC.

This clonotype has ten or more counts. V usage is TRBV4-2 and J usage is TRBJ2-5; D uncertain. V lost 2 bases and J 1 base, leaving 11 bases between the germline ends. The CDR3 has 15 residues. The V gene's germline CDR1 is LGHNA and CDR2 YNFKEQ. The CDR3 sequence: CASSQYMASQETQYF. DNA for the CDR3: TGTGCCAGCAGCCAATATATGGCCAGCCAAGAGACCCAGTACTTC.

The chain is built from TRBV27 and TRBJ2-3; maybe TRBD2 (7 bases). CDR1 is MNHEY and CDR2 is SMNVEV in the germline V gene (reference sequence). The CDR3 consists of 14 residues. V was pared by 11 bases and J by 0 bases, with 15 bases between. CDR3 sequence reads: CAGQGGVSTDTQYF. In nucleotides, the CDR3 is TGTGCCGGTCAAGGGGGGGTTAGCACAGATACGCAGTATTTT.

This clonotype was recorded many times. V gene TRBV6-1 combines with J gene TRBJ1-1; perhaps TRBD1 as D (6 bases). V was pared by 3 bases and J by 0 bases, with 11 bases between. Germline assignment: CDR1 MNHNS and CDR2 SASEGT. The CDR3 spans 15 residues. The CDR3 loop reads CASSERDIMNTEAFF. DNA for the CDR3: TGTGCCAGCAGTGAGAGGGACATCATGAACACTGAAGCTTTCTTT.

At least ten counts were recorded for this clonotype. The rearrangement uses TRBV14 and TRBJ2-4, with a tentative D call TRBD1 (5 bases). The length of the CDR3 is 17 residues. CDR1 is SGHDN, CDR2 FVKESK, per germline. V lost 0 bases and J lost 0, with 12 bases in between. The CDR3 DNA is TGTGCCAGCAGCCAAGAAGGAGCAGGGCTAGCCAAAAACATTCAGTACTTC. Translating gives CASSQEGAGLAKNIQYF. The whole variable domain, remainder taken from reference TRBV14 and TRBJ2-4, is EAGVTQFPSHSVIEKGQTVTLRCDPISGHDNLYWYRRVMGKEIKFLLHFVKESKQDESGMPNNRFLAERTGGTYSTLKVQPAELEDSGVYFCASSQEGAGLAKNIQYFGAGTRLSVL.

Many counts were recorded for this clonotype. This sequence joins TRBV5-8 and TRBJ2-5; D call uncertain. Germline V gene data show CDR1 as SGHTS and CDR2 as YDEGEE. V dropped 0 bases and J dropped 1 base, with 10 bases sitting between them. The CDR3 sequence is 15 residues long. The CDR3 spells CASSLGQAVQETQYF. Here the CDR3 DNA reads TGTGCCAGCAGCTTGGGGCAGGCGGTCCAAGAGACCCAGTACTTC.

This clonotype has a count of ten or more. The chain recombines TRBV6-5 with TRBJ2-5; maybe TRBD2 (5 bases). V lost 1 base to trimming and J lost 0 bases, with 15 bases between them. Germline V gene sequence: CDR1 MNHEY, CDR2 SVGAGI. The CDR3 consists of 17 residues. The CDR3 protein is CASSYYPGSADQETQYF. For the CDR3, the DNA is TGTGCCAGCAGTTACTACCCCGGTAGCGCCGACCAAGAGACCCAGTACTTC.

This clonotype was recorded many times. CDR3 sequence: CASSNTGFSNQPQHF. In DNA, the CDR3 is TGTGCCAGCAGCAATACAGGGTTCAGCAATCAGCCCCAGCATTTT. The chain couples TRBV27 to TRBJ1-5, with a weak D call TRBD1 (6 bases). Per the germline V gene, CDR1 is MNHEY and CDR2 is SMNVEV (reference sequence). This CDR3 comprises 15 residues. Trimming removed 6 bases from V and 1 base from J, with 13 bases in between.

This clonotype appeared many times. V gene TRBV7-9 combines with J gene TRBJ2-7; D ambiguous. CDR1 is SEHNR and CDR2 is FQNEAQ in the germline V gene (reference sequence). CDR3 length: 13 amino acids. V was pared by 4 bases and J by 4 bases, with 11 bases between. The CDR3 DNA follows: TGTGCCAGCAGCTCGGATCGACGGTACGAGCAGTACTTC. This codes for CASSSDRRYEQYF.